Below, 29 T cell receptor beta chains from the same sample are listed, as sequenced in a study of blood T cells in healthy people across ages. A second 7 to 11 cycle PCR used barcoded and J-beta primers. A single record per CDR3 protein comes from TCRdb applying MiXCR to the 5' RACE reads. The profile covers 650,000 or so distinct CDR3 sequences, with roughly half appearing a single time and approximately 12% taken by the ten largest. Sequencing input: blood. The source of these receptors is a woman of 80 years or more in good health.

This chain uses TRBV11-2 with TRBJ1-2, with D possibly being TRBD1 (6 bases). Germline CDR1 reads SGHAT; CDR2 reads FQNNGV. The CDR3 contains 14 residues. Trimming shortened V by 5 bases and J by 6 bases, and 16 bases separated the two germline ends. As DNA, the CDR3 is TGTGCCAGCAGCCTCCGCGACAGGAGCCATGGCTACACCTTC. Translating it yields CASSLRDRSHGYTF.

In its sample, this clonotype was seen a few times. V and J are TRBV29-1 and TRBJ1-2, with no clear D. V lost 5 bases and J 4 bases, leaving 14 bases between the germline ends. The CDR3 is 13 residues long. Germline V gene lookup returns CDR1 SQVTM and CDR2 ANQGSEA. DNA of the CDR3: TGCAGCGTTCTGGCATCCCTGGGCTATGGCTACACCTTC. Translating it yields CSVLASLGYGYTF.

This clonotype has at least ten counts. This chain joins TRBV5-1 and TRBJ1-4; TRBD1 agrees at 8 bases. This CDR3 is 14 amino acids long. CDR1 is SGHRS, CDR2 YFSETQ, per germline. Germline trimming cut 4 bases from V and 8 bases from J; bases unmatched to any gene: 7. For the CDR3, the DNA is TGCGCCAGCAGCGCAGGACAGGGACAGGAAAAACTGTTTTTT. It yields the protein CASSAGQGQEKLFF.

With respect to this clonotype: A much larger clonotype is one base distant, so this may be a read error. V is TRBV4-1 and J is TRBJ2-5, with D tentatively TRBD2 (5 bases). The germline V and J ends were trimmed by 0 bases and 11 bases, with 16 bases remaining between them. The CDR3 contains 14 residues. Germline loops: CDR1 MGHRA, CDR2 YSYEKL. CDR3 loop: CASSQEELRDEQYF. The CDR3 coding sequence is TGCGCCAGCAGCCAAGAGGAACTCCGGGATGAGCAGTACTTC.

This clonotype showed up just a few times. The chain carries TRBV4-1 and TRBJ2-3, with TRBD2 identical over 8 bases. Trimming removed 7 bases from V and 2 bases from J; junction bases left unmatched: 8. CDR3 length: 15 residues. Germline V gene lookup returns CDR1 MGHRA and CDR2 YSYEKL. The CDR3 DNA reads as TGCGCCAGCACCCAGGGACTAGGAAACACAGATACGCAGTATTTT. It translates to CASTQGLGNTDTQYF.

The gene calls are TRBV27 and TRBJ2-6, with 7 bases matching TRBD2. Unmatched junction bases numbered 19, after V lost 5 bases and J lost 3 bases. Germline V lookup: CDR1 MNHEY, CDR2 SMNVEV (reference sequence). This CDR3 comprises 20 residues. CDR3 in amino acids: CASSPRRGGSVALGANVLTF. CDR3 DNA: TGTGCCAGCAGTCCCCGAAGGGGCGGGAGTGTAGCTCTTGGGGCCAACGTCCTGACTTTC. The whole variable domain, filled in from reference TRBV27 and TRBJ2-6, reads EAQVTQNPRYLITVTGKKLTVTCSQNMNHEYMSWYRQDPGLGLRQIYYSMNVEVTDKGDVPEGYKVSRKEKRNFPLILESPSPNQTSLYFCASSPRRGGSVALGANVLTFGAGSRLTVL.

This clonotype has a handful of counts. This sequence may be a read error, since a much larger clone differs from it by one base. V is TRBV15 and J is TRBJ2-7; D may be TRBD2 (7 bases). The CDR3 loop spans 14 amino acids. V was pared by 0 bases and J by 7 bases, with 13 bases between. CDR1 and CDR2 (germline): LNHNV, YYDKDF (reference sequence). This CDR3 reads CATSRDRGDNEQYF. In DNA form, the CDR3 reads TGTGCCACCAGCAGAGATCGGGGGGACAATGAGCAGTACTTC.

This clonotype was counted ten times or more. The chain carries TRBV6-6 and TRBJ2-1; no reliable D call. Germline V gives CDR1 MNHNY, CDR2 SVGAGI (reference sequence). The CDR3 contains 11 residues. The V and J ends lost 3 bases and 13 bases respectively, with 10 bases between them. The CDR3 sequence: CASSYQVFQFF. The CDR3, as DNA: TGTGCCAGCAGTTATCAGGTATTCCAGTTCTTC.

The chain combines TRBV11-1 with TRBJ2-1; D is undetermined. Germline-derived CDR1 and CDR2 are SGHAT and FQDESV (reference sequence). V was clipped by 1 base and J by 5 bases, with 18 bases between them. This CDR3 has 17 amino acids. CDR3 in amino acids: CASSLVHLGMRDNEQFF. The CDR3, as DNA: TGTGCCAGCAGCTTAGTTCATCTAGGTATGAGAGACAATGAGCAGTTCTTC.

V and J are TRBV16 and TRBJ1-2, with D uncertain. V lost 2 bases and J 0 bases, leaving 19 bases between the germline ends. The CDR3 loop spans 18 amino acids. Germline CDR1 is KGHSY and CDR2 is FQNENV. CDR3 amino acids: CASSQIARPTGSNYGYTF. Here the CDR3 DNA reads TGTGCCAGCAGCCAAATTGCCCGTCCTACCGGATCTAACTATGGCTACACCTTC.

V gene TRBV25-1 combines with J gene TRBJ2-3; D is undetermined. V was trimmed by 0 bases and J by 0 bases, leaving 4 bases between them. This CDR3 comprises 14 residues. Germline loops: CDR1 MGHDK, CDR2 SYGVNS. The CDR3 loop is CASSEYPSTDTQYF. CDR3 nucleotides: TGTGCCAGCAGTGAATACCCTAGCACAGATACGCAGTATTTT.

The chain couples TRBV12-3 or TRBV12-4 to TRBJ2-3; TRBD2 aligns across 11 bases. This CDR3 has 16 residues. With 5 bases clipped from V and 1 base from J, the junction kept 5 bases outside the gene matches. The CDR3 region has the DNA TGTGCCAGCAGTAATTCGACTAGCGGGGGCACAGATACGCAGTATTTT. Encoded protein: CASSNSTSGGTDTQYF.

In this sample, this clonotype turned up a few times. This chain connects TRBV7-2 to TRBJ1-6; no firm D call. Trimming left V 5 bases short and J 6 bases short, with 17 bases between. This CDR3 has 16 amino acids. Germline loops: CDR1 SGHTA, CDR2 FQGNSA. The CDR3 loop reads CASSIEAASGNSPLHF. Written as DNA, the CDR3 is TGTGCCAGCAGCATAGAGGCGGCTTCGGGTAATTCACCCCTCCACTTT.

This clonotype was detected many times. This chain uses TRBV5-1 with TRBJ2-5; 9 bases are shared with TRBD2. The CDR3 consists of 16 residues. V lost 3 bases and J lost 2; bases outside the gene matches: 8. From germline, CDR1 is SGHRS and CDR2 YFSETQ. In nucleotides, the CDR3 is TGCGCCAGCAGCTCCTCCGGGACTAGCTTTCAAGAGACCCAGTACTTC. Its protein is CASSSSGTSFQETQYF.

This sequence joins TRBV7-2 and TRBJ2-1; 7 positions match TRBD2. Unmatched junction bases numbered 5, after V lost 4 bases and J lost 2 bases. Germline values: CDR1 SGHTA, CDR2 FQGNSA. The CDR3 spans 15 residues. The CDR3 sequence is CASSWTSVAYNEQFF. CDR3 DNA: TGTGCCAGCAGCTGGACTAGTGTCGCCTACAATGAGCAGTTCTTC.

This clonotype came up once. At one boundary the junction diverges from the germline segment, which might be a read error. This chain uses TRBV7-2 with TRBJ2-5; 10 positions agree with TRBD2. Per the germline V gene, CDR1 is SGHTA and CDR2 is FQGNSA. The CDR3 spans 15 residues. The DNA for the CDR3 is TGTGCCAGCAGCCTAGCGGGGGTCCGTAGGAATGAGCAGTACTTC. This gives the protein CASSLAGVRRNEQYF. Complete variable domain (other parts from reference TRBV7-2 and TRBJ2-5): GAGVSQSPSNKVTEKGKDVELRCDPISGHTALYWYRQSLGQGLEFLIYFQGNSAPDKSGLPSDRFSAERTGGSVSTLTIQRTQQEDSAVYLCASSLAGVRRNEQYFGPGTRLLVL.

This clonotype has at least ten counts. The genes are TRBV29-1 and TRBJ2-5; possible D gene TRBD1, 5 bases. This CDR3 has 12 residues. The germline gives CDR1 SQVTM, CDR2 ANQGSEA. Deletions cut 3 bases from V and 4 bases from J, with 9 bases between. The CDR3 bases are TGCAGCGTTGAGGGTAGGGGAGAGACCCAGTACTTC. It encodes CSVEGRGETQYF.

This chain uses TRBV4-1 with TRBJ2-7; 8 bases map to TRBD2. CDR1 MGHRA and CDR2 YSYEKL come from the germline V gene. The CDR3 contains 17 residues. With 0 bases clipped from V and 0 bases from J, the junction kept 7 bases outside the gene matches. CDR3 region: CASSQERAGGYSYEQYF. Written as DNA, the CDR3 is TGCGCCAGCAGCCAAGAAAGGGCGGGGGGCTACTCCTACGAGCAGTACTTC.

The chain's CDR3 is CASGGVNTDTQYF. The CDR3 DNA follows: TGTGCCAGCGGAGGGGTTAACACAGATACGCAGTATTTT. The chain combines TRBV7-8 with TRBJ2-3, with D maybe TRBD2 (6 bases). V was clipped by 8 bases and J by 2 bases, with 11 bases between them. The CDR3 loop spans 13 amino acids. The germline gives CDR1 SGHVS, CDR2 FQNEAQ.

The chain couples TRBV13 to TRBJ2-1, with 9 bases matching TRBD2. The CDR3 has 17 residues. Trimming at V came to 1 base and at J to 7 bases, leaving 11 bases not matched to a gene. The germline V gene encodes CDR1 PRHDT and CDR2 FYEKMQ (reference sequence). The CDR3: CASSLDQAGGPLNEQFF. The CDR3 region has the DNA TGTGCCAGCAGCTTAGATCAGGCGGGGGGGCCCCTGAATGAGCAGTTCTTC.

Concerning this clonotype itself: This is likely a read error, given that the CDR3 carries no conserved phenylalanine or tryptophan at its end. The J gene is TRBJ2-1, the V gene TRBV29-1, with a weak D call TRBD2 (5 bases). Between the trimmed V and J ends, which lost 3 bases and 1 base, there was a span of 10 bases. CDR1 and CDR2 (germline): SQVTM, ANQGSEA. The CDR3 has 14 residues. CDR3 DNA: TGCAGCGTTGAGGGAGCGAAATCCTACAATGAGCAGTTCTTA. Amino acid sequence: CSVEGAKSYNEQFL.

This clonotype was recorded at least ten times. V and J are TRBV6-5 and TRBJ2-1; possibly TRBD2 for D (7 bases). CDR1 MNHEY and CDR2 SVGAGI come from the germline V gene. The CDR3 spans 15 residues. Trimming removed 6 bases at V and 8 bases at J, with 20 bases between. The CDR3 loop is CASSPVGGGFYEQFF. The CDR3 DNA reads TGTGCCAGCAGCCCAGTAGGGGGGGGCTTTTATGAGCAGTTCTTC.

At least ten counts were recorded for this clonotype. This chain joins TRBV5-1 and TRBJ1-4; D remains unclear. Trimming removed 7 bases from V and 0 bases from J, with 7 bases in between. Germline V gives CDR1 SGHRS, CDR2 YFSETQ. This CDR3 comprises 13 residues. DNA of the CDR3: TGCGCCAGCGGTGTTGCAACTAATGAAAAACTGTTTTTT. Amino acids: CASGVATNEKLFF.

V usage is TRBV20-1 and J usage is TRBJ1-2; 9 nucleotides agree with TRBD1. Losses at the gene ends were 0 bases for V and 2 bases for J; bases not matched to a gene: 4. Germline V gene data show CDR1 as DFQATT and CDR2 as SNEGSKA (reference sequence). CDR3 length: 15 residues. CDR3 DNA: TGCAGTGCTAGAGATTCGGGACAGGGAAACTATGGCTACACCTTC. It codes for CSARDSGQGNYGYTF.

The rearrangement uses TRBV3-1 and TRBJ2-3; D is perhaps TRBD1 or TRBD2 (5 bases each). Germline assignment: CDR1 LGHDT and CDR2 YNNKEL (reference sequence). The CDR3 is made up of 18 amino acids. Trimming cost V 0 bases and J 2 bases, with 18 bases left between them. The DNA for the CDR3 is TGTGCCAGCAGCCAAGACTCGGGACCCACCAGAGTCACAGATACGCAGTATTTT. This translates into CASSQDSGPTRVTDTQYF.

The count of this clonotype is one. The CDR3 DNA reads as TGCGCCAGCAGCCCCCAAGGACTAGCGGGAGTGTACGAGCAGTACTTC. Its protein product is CASSPQGLAGVYEQYF. V is TRBV5-1 and J is TRBJ2-7; 13 nucleotides match TRBD2. Losses at the gene ends were 4 bases for V and 4 bases for J; bases not matched to a gene: 8. The CDR3 is 16 amino acids. The germline V gene has CDR1 SGHRS and CDR2 YFSETQ.

Ten or more counts support this clonotype. The gene calls are TRBV4-1 and TRBJ1-5; D gene unclear. CDR3 size: 15 residues. V was shortened by 0 bases and J by 3 bases, with 9 bases between the two germline ends. Looked up from germline, CDR1 is MGHRA and CDR2 is YSYEKL. In nucleotides, the CDR3 is TGCGCCAGCAGCCAAGATAATTGGTACAATCAGCCCCAGCATTTT. This translates into CASSQDNWYNQPQHF.

The chain combines TRBV2 with TRBJ1-1; TRBD1 matches 9 bases. V gave up 4 bases and J gave up 5 bases; unmatched junction bases: 5. This CDR3 region has 14 residues. Germline V gene lookup returns CDR1 SNHLY and CDR2 FYNNEI. As DNA, the CDR3 is TGTGCCAGCAGTGTAACAGGGGGCACGACTGAAGCTTTCTTT. Translating gives CASSVTGGTTEAFF.

The rearrangement links TRBV3-1 to TRBJ2-5, with a tentative D call TRBD2 (7 bases). The CDR3 extends over 18 amino acids. Trimming pared 2 bases from V and 2 bases from J, leaving 21 bases between. Germline CDR1 reads LGHDT; CDR2 reads YNNKEL (reference sequence). The CDR3 coding sequence is TGTGCCAGCAGCCAACTCTCGAGCACAGGGAGGGATCAAGAGACCCAGTACTTC. Encoded protein: CASSQLSSTGRDQETQYF.